This TCR beta chain was profiled in a study of blood T cell repertoires in COVID-19. The CDR3 runs 13 residues. Trimming removed 6 bases from V and 6 bases from J, with 14 bases in between. Germline V gene data show CDR1 as SNHLY and CDR2 as FYNNEI. The table came from immunoSEQ multiplex PCR; TCRdb's copy has only in-frame clones and leaves some out. The table has 30,000 to 40,000 clones, over 80% seen once. What was sequenced was peripheral blood. The sequence came from a man aged 55 to 70 with active COVID-19. J is TRBJ1-1 and V is TRBV2, with TRBD1 as a possible D gene (6 bases). CDR3 sequence (DNA): TGTGCCAGCAGGGGGGACACGCGATCTGAAGCTTTCTTT. Translation gives CASRGDTRSEAFF. The whole variable domain, remainder taken from reference TRBV2 and TRBJ1-1, is EPEVTQTPSHQVTQMGQEVILRCVPISNHLYFYWYRQILGQKVEFLVSFYNNEISEKSEIFDDQFSVERPDGSNFTLKIRSTKLEDSAMYFCASRGDTRSEAFFGQGTRLTVV.